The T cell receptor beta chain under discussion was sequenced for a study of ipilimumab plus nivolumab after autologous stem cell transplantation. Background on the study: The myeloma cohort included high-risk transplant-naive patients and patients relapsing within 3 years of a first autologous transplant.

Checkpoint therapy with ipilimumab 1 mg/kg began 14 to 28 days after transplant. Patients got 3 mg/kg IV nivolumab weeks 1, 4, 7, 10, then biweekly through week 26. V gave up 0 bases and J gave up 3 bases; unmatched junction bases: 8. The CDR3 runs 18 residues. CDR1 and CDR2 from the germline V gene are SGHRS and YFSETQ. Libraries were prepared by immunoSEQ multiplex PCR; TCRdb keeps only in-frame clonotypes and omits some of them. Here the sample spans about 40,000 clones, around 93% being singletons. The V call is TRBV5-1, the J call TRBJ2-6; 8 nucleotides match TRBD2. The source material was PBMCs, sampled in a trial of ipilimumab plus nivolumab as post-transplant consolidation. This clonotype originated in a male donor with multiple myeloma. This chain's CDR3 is CASSLGRTSKSGANVLTF. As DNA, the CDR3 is TGCGCCAGCAGCTTGGGTCGGACTAGCAAGAGTGGGGCCAACGTCCTGACTTTC.